The clone carrying this TCR beta chain was observed a handful of times. These data come from a study of cytomegalovirus exposure and HLA in healthy donors. Germline CDR1 is SGHNT and CDR2 is YENEEA. The length of the CDR3 is 15 residues. The V end was cut by 6 bases, the J end by 10 bases, with 24 bases between. Amplification used 60 Vbeta primers and 13 Jbeta primers. TCRdb keeps only in-frame clones here, not all; method: immunoSEQ multiplex PCR. This sample has approximately 130,000 clones, with around four fifths found just once. This TCR was recovered from a woman aged 40 to 55 in good health and CMV-seronegative. Source material: PBMCs. The gene calls are TRBV11-3 and TRBJ1-2, with D unclear. The CDR3 loop reads CASSIRGQVSFDYTF. The CDR3 DNA sequence: TGTGCCAGCAGTATACGAGGGCAGGTATCCTTCGACTACACCTTC.